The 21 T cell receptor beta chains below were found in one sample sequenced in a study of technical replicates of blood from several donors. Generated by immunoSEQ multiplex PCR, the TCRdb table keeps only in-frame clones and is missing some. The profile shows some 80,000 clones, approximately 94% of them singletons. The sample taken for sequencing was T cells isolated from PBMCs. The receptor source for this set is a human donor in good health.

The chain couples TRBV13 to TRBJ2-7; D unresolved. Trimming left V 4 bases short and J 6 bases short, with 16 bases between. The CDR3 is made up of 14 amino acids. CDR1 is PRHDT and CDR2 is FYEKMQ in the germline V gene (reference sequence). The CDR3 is CASSSPDAVVEQYF. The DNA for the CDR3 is TGTGCCAGCAGCTCCCCGGATGCGGTCGTCGAGCAGTACTTC.

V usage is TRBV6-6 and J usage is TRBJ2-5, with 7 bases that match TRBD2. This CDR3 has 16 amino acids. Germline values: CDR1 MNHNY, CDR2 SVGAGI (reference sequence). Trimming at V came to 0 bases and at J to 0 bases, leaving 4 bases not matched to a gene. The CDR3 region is CASSYSPSGYQETQYF. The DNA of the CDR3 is TGTGCCAGCAGTTACTCACCTAGCGGATACCAAGAGACCCAGTACTTC.

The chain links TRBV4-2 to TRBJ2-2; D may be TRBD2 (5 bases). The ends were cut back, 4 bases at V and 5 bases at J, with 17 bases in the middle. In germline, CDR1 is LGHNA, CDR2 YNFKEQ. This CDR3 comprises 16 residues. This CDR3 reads CASSPSSSVYTGELFF. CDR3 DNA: TGTGCCAGCAGCCCCAGTAGTAGCGTCTATACCGGGGAGCTGTTTTTT.

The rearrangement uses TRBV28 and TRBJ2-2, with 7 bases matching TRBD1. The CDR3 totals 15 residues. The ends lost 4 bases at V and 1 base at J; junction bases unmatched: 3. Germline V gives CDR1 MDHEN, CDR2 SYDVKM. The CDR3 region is CASSYRTGNTGELFF. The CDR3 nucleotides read TGTGCCAGCAGTTATAGGACAGGGAACACCGGGGAGCTGTTTTTT. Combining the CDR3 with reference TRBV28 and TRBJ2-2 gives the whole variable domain DVKVTQSSRYLVKRTGEKVFLECVQDMDHENMFWYRQDPGLGLRLIYFSYDVKMKEKGDIPEGYSVSREKKERFSLILESASTNQTSMYLCASSYRTGNTGELFFGEGSRLTVL.

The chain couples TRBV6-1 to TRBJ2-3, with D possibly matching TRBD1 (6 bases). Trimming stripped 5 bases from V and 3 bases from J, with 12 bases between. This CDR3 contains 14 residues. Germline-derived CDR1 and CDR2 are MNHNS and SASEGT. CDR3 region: CASSLQDRTDTQYF. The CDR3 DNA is TGTGCCAGCAGTCTTCAAGACAGGACAGATACGCAGTATTTT.

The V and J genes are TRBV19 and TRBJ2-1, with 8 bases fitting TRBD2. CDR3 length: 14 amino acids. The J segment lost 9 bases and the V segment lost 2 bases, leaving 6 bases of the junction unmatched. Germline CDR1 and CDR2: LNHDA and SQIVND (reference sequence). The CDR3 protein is CASSITGGPGEQFF. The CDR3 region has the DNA TGTGCCAGTAGTATAACGGGAGGGCCGGGTGAGCAGTTCTTC.

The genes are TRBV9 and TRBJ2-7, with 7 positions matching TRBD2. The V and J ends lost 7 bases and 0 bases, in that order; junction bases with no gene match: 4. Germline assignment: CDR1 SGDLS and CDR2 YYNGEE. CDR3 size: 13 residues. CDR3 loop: CASSSGNSYEQYF. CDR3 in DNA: TGTGCCAGCTCGAGCGGGAACTCCTACGAGCAGTACTTC.

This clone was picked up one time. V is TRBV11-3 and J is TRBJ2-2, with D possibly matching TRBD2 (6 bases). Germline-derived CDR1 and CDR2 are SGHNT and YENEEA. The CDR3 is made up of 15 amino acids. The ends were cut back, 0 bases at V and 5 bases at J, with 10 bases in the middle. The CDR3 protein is CASSLDQGLTGELFF. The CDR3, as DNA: TGTGCCAGCAGCTTAGATCAAGGACTAACCGGGGAGCTGTTTTTT.

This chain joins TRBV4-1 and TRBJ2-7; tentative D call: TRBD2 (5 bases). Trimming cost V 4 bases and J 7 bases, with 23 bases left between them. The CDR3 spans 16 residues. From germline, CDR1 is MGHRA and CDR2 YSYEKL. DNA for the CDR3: TGCGCCAGCAGCCCTACCCCCCACGGACTTTTAGGGGAGCAGTACTTC. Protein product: CASSPTPHGLLGEQYF.

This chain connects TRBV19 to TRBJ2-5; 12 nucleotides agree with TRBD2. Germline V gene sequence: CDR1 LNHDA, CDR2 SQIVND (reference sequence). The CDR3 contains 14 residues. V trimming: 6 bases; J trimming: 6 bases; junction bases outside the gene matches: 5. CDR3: CASRETSGRKTQYF. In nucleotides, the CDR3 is TGTGCCAGTAGGGAAACTAGCGGGAGGAAGACCCAGTACTTC.

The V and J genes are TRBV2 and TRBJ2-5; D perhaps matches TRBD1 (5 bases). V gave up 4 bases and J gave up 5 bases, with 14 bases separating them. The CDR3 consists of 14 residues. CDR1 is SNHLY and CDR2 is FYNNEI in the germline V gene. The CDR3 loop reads CASSGTGFVETQYF. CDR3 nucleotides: TGTGCCAGCAGTGGAACAGGTTTCGTCGAGACCCAGTACTTC.

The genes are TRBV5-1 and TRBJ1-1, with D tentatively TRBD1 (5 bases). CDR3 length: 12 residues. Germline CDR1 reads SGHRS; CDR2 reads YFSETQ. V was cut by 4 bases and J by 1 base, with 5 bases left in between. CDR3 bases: TGCGCCAGCAGCAGGGGGAACACTGAAGCTTTCTTT. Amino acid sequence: CASSRGNTEAFF.

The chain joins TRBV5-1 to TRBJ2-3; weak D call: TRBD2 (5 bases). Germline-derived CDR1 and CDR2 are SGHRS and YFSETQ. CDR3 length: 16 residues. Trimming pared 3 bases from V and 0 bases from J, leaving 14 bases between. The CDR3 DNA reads TGCGCCAGCAGCTATCGAGCGGTAGGGAGCACAGATACGCAGTATTTT. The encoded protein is CASSYRAVGSTDTQYF. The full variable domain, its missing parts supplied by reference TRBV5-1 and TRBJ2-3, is KAGVTQTPRYLIKTRGQQVTLSCSPISGHRSVSWYQQTPGQGLQFLFEYFSETQRNKGNFPGRFSGRQFSNSRSEMNVSTLELGDSALYLCASSYRAVGSTDTQYFGPGTRLTVL.

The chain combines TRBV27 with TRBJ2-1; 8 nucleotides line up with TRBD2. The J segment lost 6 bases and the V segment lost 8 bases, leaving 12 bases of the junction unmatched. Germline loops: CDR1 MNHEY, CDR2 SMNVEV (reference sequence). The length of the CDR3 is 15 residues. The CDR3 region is CASSLLAGLSNEQFF. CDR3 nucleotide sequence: TGTGCCAGCTCTCTTCTAGCGGGTCTGTCCAATGAGCAGTTCTTC.

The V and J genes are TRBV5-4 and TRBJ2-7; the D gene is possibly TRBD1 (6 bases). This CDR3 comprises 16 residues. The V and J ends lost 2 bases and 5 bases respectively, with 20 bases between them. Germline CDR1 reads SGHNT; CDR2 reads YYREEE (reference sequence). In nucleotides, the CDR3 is TGTGCCAGCAGCTTTCGCAAAAAAGCGGACAGAGACGAGCAGTACTTC. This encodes CASSFRKKADRDEQYF.

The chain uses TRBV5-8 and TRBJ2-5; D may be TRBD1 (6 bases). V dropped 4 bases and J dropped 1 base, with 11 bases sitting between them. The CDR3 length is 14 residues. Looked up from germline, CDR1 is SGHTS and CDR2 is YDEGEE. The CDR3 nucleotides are TGTGCCAGCAGCCCAACAGGGCCCCAAGAGACCCAGTACTTC. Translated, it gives CASSPTGPQETQYF.

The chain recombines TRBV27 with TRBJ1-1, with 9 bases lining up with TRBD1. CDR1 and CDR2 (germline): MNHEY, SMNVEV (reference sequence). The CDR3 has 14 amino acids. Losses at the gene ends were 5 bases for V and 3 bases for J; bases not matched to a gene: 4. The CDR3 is CASSVTGGHTEAFF. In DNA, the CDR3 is TGTGCCAGCAGTGTTACAGGGGGCCACACTGAAGCTTTCTTT.

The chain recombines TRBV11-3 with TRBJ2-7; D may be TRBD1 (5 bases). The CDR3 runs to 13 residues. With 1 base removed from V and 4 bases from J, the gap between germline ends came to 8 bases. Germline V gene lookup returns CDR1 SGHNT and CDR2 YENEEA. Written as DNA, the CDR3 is TGTGCCAGCAGCTTAGGGGGCACATACGAGCAGTACTTC. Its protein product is CASSLGGTYEQYF.

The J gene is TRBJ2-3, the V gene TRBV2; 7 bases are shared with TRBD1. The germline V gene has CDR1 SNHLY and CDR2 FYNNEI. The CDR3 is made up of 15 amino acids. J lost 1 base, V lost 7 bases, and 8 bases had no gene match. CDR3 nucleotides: TGTGCCAGCACCAAAGGGACAGCTCGCACAGATACGCAGTATTTT. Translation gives CASTKGTARTDTQYF.

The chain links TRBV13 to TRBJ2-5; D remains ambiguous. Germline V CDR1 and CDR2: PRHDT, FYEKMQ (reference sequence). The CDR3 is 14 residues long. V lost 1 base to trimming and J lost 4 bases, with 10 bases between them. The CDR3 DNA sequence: TGTGCCAGCAGCTTAGAGTTAGCCCCAGAGACCCAGTACTTC. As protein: CASSLELAPETQYF.

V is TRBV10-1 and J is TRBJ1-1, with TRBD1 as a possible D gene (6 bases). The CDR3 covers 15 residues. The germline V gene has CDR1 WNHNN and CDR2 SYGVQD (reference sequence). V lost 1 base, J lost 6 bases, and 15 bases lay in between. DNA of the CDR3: TGCGCCAGCAGTGAGTACTCTGGGGGCAGGTCTGAAGCTTTCTTT. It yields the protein CASSEYSGGRSEAFF.